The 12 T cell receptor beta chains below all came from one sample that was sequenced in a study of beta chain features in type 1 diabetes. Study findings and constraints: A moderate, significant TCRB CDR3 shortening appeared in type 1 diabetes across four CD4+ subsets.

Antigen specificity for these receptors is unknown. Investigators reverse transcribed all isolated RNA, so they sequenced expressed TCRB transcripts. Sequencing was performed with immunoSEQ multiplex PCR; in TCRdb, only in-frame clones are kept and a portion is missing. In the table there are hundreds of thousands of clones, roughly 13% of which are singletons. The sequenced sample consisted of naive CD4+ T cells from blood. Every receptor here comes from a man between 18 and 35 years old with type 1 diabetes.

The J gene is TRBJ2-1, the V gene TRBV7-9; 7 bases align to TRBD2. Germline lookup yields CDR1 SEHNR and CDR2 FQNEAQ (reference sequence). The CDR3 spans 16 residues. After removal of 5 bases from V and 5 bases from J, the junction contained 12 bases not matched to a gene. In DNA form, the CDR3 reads TGTGCCAGCAGCCAAACTCTTGGCGGGGGTAACAATGAGCAGTTCTTC. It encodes CASSQTLGGGNNEQFF. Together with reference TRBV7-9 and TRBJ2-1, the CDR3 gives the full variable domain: DTGVSQNPRHKITKRGQNVTFRCDPISEHNRLYWYRQTLGQGPEFLTYFQNEAQLEKSRLLSDRFSAERPKGSFSTLEIQRTEQGDSAMYLCASSQTLGGGNNEQFFGPGTRLTVL.

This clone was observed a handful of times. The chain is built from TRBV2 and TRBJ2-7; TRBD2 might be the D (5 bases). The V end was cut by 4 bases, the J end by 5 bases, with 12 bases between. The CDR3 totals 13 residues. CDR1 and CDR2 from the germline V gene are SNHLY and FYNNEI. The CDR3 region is CASSAEGPHEQYF. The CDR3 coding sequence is TGTGCCAGCAGTGCTGAGGGTCCCCACGAGCAGTACTTC.

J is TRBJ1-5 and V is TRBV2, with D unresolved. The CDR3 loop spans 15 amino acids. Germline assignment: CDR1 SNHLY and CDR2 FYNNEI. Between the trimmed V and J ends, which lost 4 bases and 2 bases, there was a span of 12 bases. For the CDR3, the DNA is TGTGCCAGCAGTGCTGACCTAGGTGGCAATCAGCCCCAGCATTTT. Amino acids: CASSADLGGNQPQHF.

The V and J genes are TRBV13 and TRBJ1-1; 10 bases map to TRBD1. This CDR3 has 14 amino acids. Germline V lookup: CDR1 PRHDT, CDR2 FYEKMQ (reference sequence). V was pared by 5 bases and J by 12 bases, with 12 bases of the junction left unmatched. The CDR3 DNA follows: TGTGCCAGCAGCCCCAGCGACAGGGGGCACACCCCTTTCTTT. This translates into CASSPSDRGHTPFF.

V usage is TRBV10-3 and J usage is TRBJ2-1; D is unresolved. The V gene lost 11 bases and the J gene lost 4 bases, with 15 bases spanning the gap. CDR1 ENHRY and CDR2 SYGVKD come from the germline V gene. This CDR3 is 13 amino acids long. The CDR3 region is CALGPSPYNEQFF. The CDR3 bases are TGTGCCTTGGGTCCCTCCCCTTACAATGAGCAGTTCTTC.

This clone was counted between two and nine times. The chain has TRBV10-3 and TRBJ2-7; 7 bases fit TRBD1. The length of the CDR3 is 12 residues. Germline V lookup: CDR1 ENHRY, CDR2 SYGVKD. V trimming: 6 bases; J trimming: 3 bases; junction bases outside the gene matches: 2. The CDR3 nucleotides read TGTGCCATCAGAGGGACAGACTACGAGCAGTACTTC. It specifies CAIRGTDYEQYF.

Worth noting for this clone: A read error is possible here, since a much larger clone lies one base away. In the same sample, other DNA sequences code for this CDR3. CDR3 region: CASSPNTDTQYF. The CDR3 DNA is TGTGCCAGCTCACCAAACACAGATACGCAGTATTTT. The chain has TRBV18 and TRBJ2-3; no reliable D call. Per the germline V gene, CDR1 is KGHSH and CDR2 is LQKENI. This CDR3 contains 12 residues. Trimming shortened V by 2 bases and J by 2 bases, and 2 bases separated the two germline ends. The full variable domain, in which reference TRBV18 and TRBJ2-3 provide the parts outside the CDR3, is NAGVMQNPRHLVRRRGQEARLRCSPMKGHSHVYWYRQLPEEGLKFMVYLQKENIIDESGMPKERFSAEFPKEGPSILRIQQVVRGDSAAYFCASSPNTDTQYFGPGTRLTVL.

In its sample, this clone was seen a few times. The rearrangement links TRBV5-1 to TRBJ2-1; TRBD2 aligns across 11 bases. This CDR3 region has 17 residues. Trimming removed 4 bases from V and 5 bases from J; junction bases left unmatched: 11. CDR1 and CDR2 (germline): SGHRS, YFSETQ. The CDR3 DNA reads TGCGCCAGCAGCCCGGGCTTACTAGCGGGGGCAGACAATGAGCAGTTCTTC. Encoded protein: CASSPGLLAGADNEQFF.

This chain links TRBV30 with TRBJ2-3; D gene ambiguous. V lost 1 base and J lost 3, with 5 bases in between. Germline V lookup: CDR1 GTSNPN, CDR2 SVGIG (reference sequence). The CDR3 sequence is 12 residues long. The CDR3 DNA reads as TGTGCCTGGAGTGCGACAACAGATACGCAGTATTTT. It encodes CAWSATTDTQYF.

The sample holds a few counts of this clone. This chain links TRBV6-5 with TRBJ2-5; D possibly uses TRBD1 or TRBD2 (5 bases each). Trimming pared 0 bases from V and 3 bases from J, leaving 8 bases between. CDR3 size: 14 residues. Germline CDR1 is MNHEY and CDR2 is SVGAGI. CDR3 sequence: CASSYSMGEETQYF. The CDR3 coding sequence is TGTGCCAGCAGTTACTCCATGGGGGAAGAGACCCAGTACTTC.

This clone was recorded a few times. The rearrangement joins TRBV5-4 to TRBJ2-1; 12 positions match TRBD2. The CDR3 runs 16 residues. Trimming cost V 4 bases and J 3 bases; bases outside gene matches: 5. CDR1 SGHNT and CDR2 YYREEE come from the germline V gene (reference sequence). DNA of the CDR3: TGTGCCAGCAGCCCGTTACTAGCGGGGGGCTACAATGAGCAGTTCTTC. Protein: CASSPLLAGGYNEQFF. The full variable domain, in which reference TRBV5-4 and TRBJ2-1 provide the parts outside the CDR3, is ETGVTQSPTHLIKTRGQQVTLRCSSQSGHNTVSWYQQALGQGPQFIFQYYREEENGRGNFPPRFSGLQFPNYSSELNVNALELDDSALYLCASSPLLAGGYNEQFFGPGTRLTVL.

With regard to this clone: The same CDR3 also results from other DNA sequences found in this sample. DNA of the CDR3: TGCGCCAGCAGCAGCGACAGGGCCTACGAGCAGTACTTC. It yields the protein CASSSDRAYEQYF. This sequence joins TRBV5-1 and TRBJ2-7; 7 bases are shared with TRBD1. The trim removed 4 bases at V and 2 bases at J, leaving 3 bases unmatched. This CDR3 has 13 residues. CDR1 is SGHRS and CDR2 is YFSETQ in the germline V gene.